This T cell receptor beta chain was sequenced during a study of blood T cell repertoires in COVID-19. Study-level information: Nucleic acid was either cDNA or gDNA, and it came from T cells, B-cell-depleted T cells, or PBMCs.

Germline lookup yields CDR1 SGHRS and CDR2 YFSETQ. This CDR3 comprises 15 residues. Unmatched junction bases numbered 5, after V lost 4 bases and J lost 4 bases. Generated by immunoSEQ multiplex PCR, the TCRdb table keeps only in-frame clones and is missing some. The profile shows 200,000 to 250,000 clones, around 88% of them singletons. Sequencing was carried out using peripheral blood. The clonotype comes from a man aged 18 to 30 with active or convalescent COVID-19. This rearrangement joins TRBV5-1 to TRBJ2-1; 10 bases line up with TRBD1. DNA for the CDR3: TGCGCCAGCAGCAAGGACAGGGGGGGTTACAATGAGCAGTTCTTC. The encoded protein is CASSKDRGGYNEQFF.